One and the same sample provided the 20 T cell receptor beta chains below, sequenced in a study of coeliac disease. Assay used: immunoSEQ multiplex PCR; TCRdb lists only in-frame clones, some missing. The table records approximately 7,400 clones, more than 60% of them present only once. Material for sequencing was lamina propria lymphocytes from the gut. Source of these receptors: a woman aged 60-75 years with active celiac disease.

CDR3 DNA sequence: TGTGCCAGCAGCCTAACGGGACAGGGGATCGAGGGAAACACCATATATTTT. This translates into CASSLTGQGIEGNTIYF. The gene calls are TRBV11-2 and TRBJ1-3; 10 bases line up with TRBD1. Unmatched junction bases numbered 11, after V lost 5 bases and J lost 4 bases. The germline V gene encodes CDR1 SGHAT and CDR2 FQNNGV. The CDR3 extends over 17 amino acids.

The rearrangement links TRBV6-1 to TRBJ2-1; a possible D gene is TRBD1 (6 bases). This CDR3 region has 15 residues. V was clipped by 6 bases and J by 3 bases, with 15 bases between them. Germline CDR1 and CDR2: MNHNS and SASEGT. Written as DNA, the CDR3 is TGTGCCAGCAGCGGACAGAAGAGAGTCTACAATGAGCAGTTCTTC. Amino acid sequence: CASSGQKRVYNEQFF.

J is TRBJ1-1 and V is TRBV19, with D tentatively TRBD1 (5 bases). Between the trimmed V and J ends, which lost 3 bases and 3 bases, there was a span of 11 bases. CDR1 is LNHDA, CDR2 SQIVND, per germline (reference sequence). The CDR3 has 14 residues. The CDR3 DNA reads TGTGCCAGTAGTATGGAGGGGCCACACACTGAAGCTTTCTTT. It encodes CASSMEGPHTEAFF.

CDR3 in DNA: TGTGCCTGGAGCACAAGGGGGCGCATCACCGGGGAGCTGTTTTTT. Translating it yields CAWSTRGRITGELFF. V gene TRBV30 combines with J gene TRBJ2-2; 7 bases are shared with TRBD1. Per germline, CDR1 GTSNPN and CDR2 SVGIG (reference sequence). The trim removed 3 bases at V and 4 bases at J, leaving 8 bases unmatched. This CDR3 has 15 amino acids.

Only a few counts were recorded for this clone. The rearrangement joins TRBV4-2 to TRBJ1-5, with D hard to call. Trimming took 3 bases from V and 9 from J, leaving 9 bases between them. CDR3 length: 12 amino acids. CDR1 LGHNA and CDR2 YNFKEQ come from the germline V gene. CDR3 region: CASSHFSGPQHF. In nucleotides, the CDR3 is TGTGCCAGCAGCCATTTTTCCGGGCCCCAGCATTTT.

This rearrangement joins TRBV20-1 to TRBJ2-1; D is unresolved. This CDR3 comprises 11 residues. Trimming shortened V by 3 bases and J by 3 bases, and 3 bases separated the two germline ends. The V gene's germline CDR1 is DFQATT and CDR2 SNEGSKA (reference sequence). The CDR3 spells CSASGYNEQFF. CDR3 DNA: TGCAGTGCTAGCGGCTACAATGAGCAGTTCTTC.

The gene calls are TRBV4-2 and TRBJ1-3; D perhaps matches TRBD1 (5 bases). Trimming left V 0 bases short and J 0 bases short, with 15 bases between. Germline V gene data show CDR1 as LGHNA and CDR2 as YNFKEQ. The CDR3 loop spans 18 amino acids. The CDR3 DNA follows: TGTGCCAGCAGCCAAGAAAGTGGGGCGACTAGCTCTGGAAACACCATATATTTT. It encodes CASSQESGATSSGNTIYF.

The chain combines TRBV7-2 with TRBJ2-6; D not certain. The CDR3 covers 17 residues. Trimming removed 5 bases at V and 0 bases at J, with 14 bases between. CDR1 SGHTA and CDR2 FQGNSA come from the germline V gene. DNA of the CDR3: TGTGCCAGCAGCCCGCCACCACTCCCCTCTGGGGCCAACGTCCTGACTTTC. Translating gives CASSPPPLPSGANVLTF.

The V and J genes are TRBV28 and TRBJ1-1, with 8 positions matching TRBD1. The CDR3 has 15 amino acids. Germline V gives CDR1 MDHEN, CDR2 SYDVKM. Unmatched junction bases numbered 8, after V lost 6 bases and J lost 2 bases. DNA for the CDR3: TGTGCCAGCAGCGCTTGGGACAGGCCAAACACTGAAGCTTTCTTT. As protein: CASSAWDRPNTEAFF. Filled out from reference TRBV28 and TRBJ1-1, the complete variable domain reads DVKVTQSSRYLVKRTGEKVFLECVQDMDHENMFWYRQDPGLGLRLIYFSYDVKMKEKGDIPEGYSVSREKKERFSLILESASTNQTSMYLCASSAWDRPNTEAFFGQGTRLTVV.

This clone has a handful of counts. V usage is TRBV7-2 and J usage is TRBJ1-1; D perhaps matches TRBD1 (5 bases). This CDR3 spans 12 amino acids. Trimming cost V 6 bases and J 9 bases, with 14 bases left between them. Germline V lookup: CDR1 SGHTA, CDR2 FQGNSA. CDR3 protein: CASSPDRQKAFF. The CDR3 bases are TGTGCCAGCAGTCCGGACCGACAGAAAGCTTTCTTT. The variable domain in full, completed from reference TRBV7-2 and TRBJ1-1, reads GAGVSQSPSNKVTEKGKDVELRCDPISGHTALYWYRQSLGQGLEFLIYFQGNSAPDKSGLPSDRFSAERTGGSVSTLTIQRTQQEDSAVYLCASSPDRQKAFFGQGTRLTVV.

This chain links TRBV18 with TRBJ1-6, with TRBD1 matching 10 bases. This CDR3 contains 18 residues. The trim removed 3 bases at V and 0 bases at J, leaving 5 bases unmatched. From germline, CDR1 is KGHSH and CDR2 LQKENI. Here the CDR3 DNA reads TGTGCCAGCTCACCCCGGGACAGGGGAAGCTCCTATAATTCACCCCTCCACTTT. Its translation: CASSPRDRGSSYNSPLHF.

The V gene is TRBV9, the J gene TRBJ1-2, with TRBD1 as a possible D gene (5 bases). Germline V CDR1 and CDR2: SGDLS, YYNGEE. Trimming left V 0 bases short and J 7 bases short, with 13 bases between. CDR3 length: 14 amino acids. CDR3 coding DNA: TGTGCCAGCAGCGTAGAAGTGGGGGGGTCTGGCTACACCTTC. Translating gives CASSVEVGGSGYTF.

This clone was seen only a few times. This chain joins TRBV5-1 and TRBJ1-2; D gene ambiguous. This CDR3 comprises 13 residues. Trimming pared 5 bases from V and 4 bases from J, leaving 12 bases between. CDR1 and CDR2 (germline): SGHRS, YFSETQ. The CDR3 here is CASSNDGSYGYTF. Written as DNA, the CDR3 is TGCGCCAGCAGTAACGACGGGTCCTATGGCTACACCTTC. Together with reference TRBV5-1 and TRBJ1-2, the CDR3 gives the full variable domain: KAGVTQTPRYLIKTRGQQVTLSCSPISGHRSVSWYQQTPGQGLQFLFEYFSETQRNKGNFPGRFSGRQFSNSRSEMNVSTLELGDSALYLCASSNDGSYGYTFGSGTRLTVV.

The chain employs TRBV18 and TRBJ2-4, with D perhaps TRBD1 (5 bases). The CDR3 has 13 residues. Germline CDR1 KGHSH, CDR2 LQKENI. The V end lost 3 bases, the J end lost 8 bases, and 11 bases lay between the germline ends. In DNA form, the CDR3 reads TGTGCCAGCTCACCGGGGCGGTGGGACATTCAGTACTTC. Translating gives CASSPGRWDIQYF.

This clone is termed medium-sized. The chain is built from TRBV6-6 and TRBJ1-5; 7 bases align to TRBD1. Germline V gives CDR1 MNHNY, CDR2 SVGAGI (reference sequence). This CDR3 region has 15 residues. J was trimmed by 6 bases and V by 2 bases; bases with no gene match: 7. CDR3 in amino acids: CASSYEGQGGQPQHF. The CDR3 DNA is TGTGCCAGCAGTTACGAGGGGCAGGGGGGTCAGCCCCAGCATTTT.

J is TRBJ1-1 and V is TRBV18; 9 positions match TRBD1. V lost 5 bases to trimming and J lost 3 bases; unmatched junction nucleotides: 4. This CDR3 contains 14 residues. Looked up from germline, CDR1 is KGHSH and CDR2 is LQKENI. The DNA of the CDR3 is TGTGCCAGCTCATCCAACAGGGGGCACACTGAAGCTTTCTTT. This sequence encodes CASSSNRGHTEAFF. Complete variable domain (other parts from reference TRBV18 and TRBJ1-1): NAGVMQNPRHLVRRRGQEARLRCSPMKGHSHVYWYRQLPEEGLKFMVYLQKENIIDESGMPKERFSAEFPKEGPSILRIQQVVRGDSAAYFCASSSNRGHTEAFFGQGTRLTVV.

The chain couples TRBV30 to TRBJ1-2, with D uncertain. V was trimmed by 4 bases and J by 4 bases, leaving 10 bases between them. The length of the CDR3 is 12 residues. Germline CDR1 reads GTSNPN; CDR2 reads SVGIG (reference sequence). CDR3 protein: CAWTKGAYGYTF. DNA for the CDR3: TGTGCCTGGACGAAGGGAGCCTATGGCTACACCTTC.

In this sample, this clone turned up once. V and J are TRBV12-5 and TRBJ2-1; 8 nucleotides align to TRBD1. With V trimmed by 0 bases and J by 6 bases, 7 bases remained unmatched. The CDR3 is made up of 16 amino acids. Germline CDR1 and CDR2: LGHNT and FRNRAP. CDR3 in amino acids: CASGLVAGQGSNEQFF. Written as DNA, the CDR3 is TGTGCTAGTGGTTTGGTAGCTGGACAGGGCAGCAATGAGCAGTTCTTC.

V usage is TRBV9 and J usage is TRBJ2-2; weak D call: TRBD2 (6 bases). The length of the CDR3 is 17 residues. Germline V gene data show CDR1 as SGDLS and CDR2 as YYNGEE. Trimming removed 6 bases from V and 0 bases from J, with 18 bases in between. In nucleotides, the CDR3 is TGTGCCAGCACCCCTGAGGGAGGACTTCCGAACACCGGGGAGCTGTTTTTT. It codes for CASTPEGGLPNTGELFF.

The V and J genes are TRBV20-1 and TRBJ1-1; 8 bases are a match to TRBD1. This CDR3 region has 11 residues. Unmatched junction bases numbered 5, after V lost 3 bases and J lost 11 bases. CDR1 and CDR2 from the germline V gene are DFQATT and SNEGSKA (reference sequence). Here the CDR3 DNA reads TGCAGTGCTAGGGACAGGGCAATGGCTTTCTTT. Protein sequence: CSARDRAMAFF.